A single sample is the source of the 21 T cell receptor beta chains below, sequenced in a study of T cells after yellow fever vaccination. Each CDR3 protein gets one entry after TCRdb re-called the 5' RACE reads with MiXCR. The table has roughly 310,000 distinct CDR3 sequences, more than 3% seen once. Here the sequenced sample was PBMCs, taken on the day of the yellow fever booster vaccination. The receptors shown here come from a man younger than 30 who received the YFV17D yellow fever vaccine.

This clonotype appeared many times. This chain uses TRBV10-3 with TRBJ2-7, with TRBD1 matching over 8 bases. Unmatched junction bases numbered 16, after V lost 4 bases and J lost 2 bases. In germline, CDR1 is ENHRY, CDR2 SYGVKD. The CDR3 extends over 18 amino acids. CDR3 nucleotides: TGTGCCATCAGTGGAGCACCTAAGCCTATGGACAGGGCCTACGAGCAGTACTTC. Amino acid sequence: CAISGAPKPMDRAYEQYF.

This clonotype was recorded at least ten times. V is TRBV5-1 and J is TRBJ2-7; 12 positions match TRBD2. The CDR3 spans 14 residues. Germline V CDR1 and CDR2: SGHRS, YFSETQ. Trimming at V came to 5 bases and at J to 7 bases, leaving 7 bases not matched to a gene. CDR3 sequence reads: CASSPRTSGAEQYF. The DNA for the CDR3 is TGCGCCAGCAGTCCTCGGACTAGCGGGGCAGAGCAGTACTTC.

The CDR3 spells CASSSMVNEQFF. The CDR3 nucleotides read TGTGCCAGCAGCTCCATGGTCAATGAGCAGTTCTTC. The chain combines TRBV13 with TRBJ2-1, with D unresolved. There are 12 residues in the CDR3. CDR1 is PRHDT and CDR2 is FYEKMQ in the germline V gene (reference sequence). Trimming left V 4 bases short and J 6 bases short, with 7 bases between. Full variable domain (rest looked up from reference TRBV13 and TRBJ2-1): AAGVIQSPRHLIKEKRETATLKCYPIPRHDTVYWYQQGPGQDPQFLISFYEKMQSDKGSIPDRFSAQQFSDYHSELNMSSLELGDSALYFCASSSMVNEQFFGPGTRLTVL.

This clonotype was seen a few times. This chain connects TRBV28 to TRBJ1-1, with 10 bases aligning to TRBD1. The CDR3 sequence is 17 residues long. The germline V gene encodes CDR1 MDHEN and CDR2 SYDVKM. Trimming took 7 bases from V and 2 from J; bases not matched to a gene: 13. The CDR3 reads CASKLELWDRGNTEAFF. Written as DNA, the CDR3 is TGTGCCAGCAAACTAGAACTCTGGGACAGGGGAAACACTGAAGCTTTCTTT.

This sequence joins TRBV6-2 or TRBV6-3 and TRBJ2-7; D is possibly TRBD1 or TRBD2 (5 bases each). CDR3 length: 13 residues. The germline gives CDR1 MNHEY, CDR2 SVGEGT. V lost 5 bases and J 9 bases, leaving 17 bases between the germline ends. The CDR3: CASSPTGSRGQYV. The DNA for the CDR3 is TGTGCCAGCAGTCCCACAGGCAGCCGGGGGCAGTACGTC.

Ten or more counts support this clonotype. CDR3 nucleotide sequence: TGTGCCAGTGGAGGACTAGCGGGGAGGATTCAGTACTTC. Protein sequence: CASGGLAGRIQYF. This chain connects TRBV19 to TRBJ2-4, with 12 bases aligning to TRBD2. Germline V gene sequence: CDR1 LNHDA, CDR2 SQIVND (reference sequence). V lost 8 bases to trimming and J lost 10 bases; unmatched junction nucleotides: 6. This CDR3 has 13 amino acids.

This clonotype was seen only a few times. The chain employs TRBV7-2 and TRBJ2-2; no firm D call. Germline V gives CDR1 SGHTA, CDR2 FQGNSA. Trimming pared 7 bases from V and 0 bases from J, leaving 6 bases between. The CDR3 loop spans 13 amino acids. The CDR3, as DNA: TGTGCCAGCACCCCCGCGAACACCGGGGAGCTGTTTTTT. It encodes CASTPANTGELFF.

There are a few counts of this clonotype. The chain carries TRBV12-3 or TRBV12-4 and TRBJ2-1, with D possibly being TRBD1 or TRBD2 (5 bases each). Trimming removed 7 bases at V and 5 bases at J, with 18 bases between. The CDR3 is 15 amino acids. This CDR3 is CASNPRDRHNNEQFF. The CDR3 nucleotides are TGTGCCAGCAATCCCCGGGACCGTCACAACAATGAGCAGTTCTTC.

This clonotype showed up many times. J is TRBJ1-1 and V is TRBV20-1; 7 nucleotides align to TRBD1. CDR1 is DFQATT and CDR2 is SNEGSKA in the germline V gene (reference sequence). The ends lost 6 bases at V and 4 bases at J; junction bases unmatched: 11. This CDR3 contains 14 residues. The CDR3 nucleotides are TGCAGTGCCACCTTACAGGGGACTGGCACTGAAGCTTTCTTT. Translation gives CSATLQGTGTEAFF.

Ten or more counts support this clonotype. CDR3 amino acids: CASSLGGTSSYEQYV. As DNA, the CDR3 is TGTGCCAGCAGCTTGGGAGGGACCAGCTCCTACGAGCAGTACGTC. The J gene is TRBJ2-7, the V gene TRBV5-8, with D tentatively TRBD1 or TRBD2 (5 bases each). CDR1 SGHTS and CDR2 YDEGEE come from the germline V gene. V lost 0 bases and J lost 0, with 10 bases in between. CDR3 length: 15 amino acids.

This clonotype was counted ten times or more. The rearrangement links TRBV20-1 to TRBJ2-3, with D unclear. The germline CDR1 and CDR2 sequences are DFQATT and SNEGSKA (reference sequence). Trimming took off 5 bases at V and 1 base at J, with 13 bases between the two ends. This CDR3 is built from 14 residues. Here the CDR3 reads CSAPRSGRTDTQYF. The CDR3 nucleotides read TGCAGTGCTCCTCGCTCCGGGCGCACAGATACGCAGTATTTT.

The CDR3 sequence: CASSPHSIQLNTEAFF. The CDR3 coding sequence is TGCGCCAGCAGCCCACACTCAATCCAGTTGAACACTGAAGCTTTCTTT. The genes are TRBV5-1 and TRBJ1-1, with D unresolved. Germline-derived CDR1 and CDR2 are SGHRS and YFSETQ. This CDR3 contains 16 residues. Trimming took off 4 bases at V and 0 bases at J, with 16 bases between the two ends.

A word on this clonotype: This may come from a read error, since a much larger clone is one base off. The rearrangement uses TRBV5-1 and TRBJ1-4; 10 bases line up with TRBD1. Germline values: CDR1 SGHRS, CDR2 YFSETQ. The CDR3 sequence is 14 residues long. The DNA of the CDR3 is TGCGCCAGCAGCCGACAGGGGGCCGATGAAAAACTGATTTTT. Translating gives CASSRQGADEKLIF.

This clonotype showed up just a few times. The J gene is TRBJ2-6, the V gene TRBV10-3; TRBD1 or TRBD2 may be the D gene (5 bases each). Trimming took off 2 bases at V and 2 bases at J, with 7 bases between the two ends. Per germline, CDR1 ENHRY and CDR2 SYGVKD. The length of the CDR3 is 15 residues. The CDR3 DNA sequence: TGTGCCATCAGTGAGGGGGACGCTGGGGCCAACGTCCTGACTTTC. Amino acid sequence: CAISEGDAGANVLTF.

Many counts were recorded for this clonotype. CDR3 in amino acids: CASSEAELNEQFF. DNA for the CDR3: TGTGCCAGCAGTGAAGCCGAACTCAATGAGCAGTTCTTC. This chain links TRBV6-1 with TRBJ2-1; unclear D gene. The CDR3 is 13 residues long. Trimming pared 0 bases from V and 6 bases from J, leaving 6 bases between. Germline V gene sequence: CDR1 MNHNS, CDR2 SASEGT.

The chain recombines TRBV4-2 with TRBJ1-5; tentatively, D is TRBD1 (6 bases). CDR3 length equals 15 residues. CDR1 is LGHNA and CDR2 is YNFKEQ in the germline V gene. Between the trimmed V and J ends, which lost 0 bases and 2 bases, there was a span of 8 bases. The CDR3 sequence: CASSQESGGNQPQHF. The CDR3 DNA follows: TGTGCCAGCAGCCAAGAATCAGGGGGCAATCAGCCCCAGCATTTT.

This clonotype was recorded many times. The V and J genes are TRBV6-5 and TRBJ2-1; D might be TRBD1 (5 bases). Trimming cost V 5 bases and J 2 bases, with 10 bases left between them. CDR3 length equals 14 residues. Germline assignment: CDR1 MNHEY and CDR2 SVGAGI. The CDR3: CASSLTAAYNEQFF. CDR3 DNA: TGTGCCAGCAGTCTGACAGCCGCCTACAATGAGCAGTTCTTC.

This clonotype was recorded at least ten times. CDR3 residues: CSENGGQETQYF. The DNA of the CDR3 is TGCAGTGAGAACGGGGGCCAAGAGACCCAGTACTTC. The chain is built from TRBV20-1 and TRBJ2-5; TRBD2 is a possible D gene (6 bases). Germline lookup yields CDR1 DFQATT and CDR2 SNEGSKA (reference sequence). V was pared by 7 bases and J by 1 base, with 10 bases between. The CDR3 sequence is 12 residues long.

This chain links TRBV12-3 or TRBV12-4 with TRBJ2-1; the D gene is possibly TRBD1 (5 bases). V lost 2 bases and J lost 1, with 9 bases in between. CDR3 length: 15 amino acids. The CDR3 reads CASSLTGASYNEQFF. The CDR3 nucleotides read TGTGCCAGCAGTTTAACTGGGGCTTCCTACAATGAGCAGTTCTTC.

This clonotype has a handful of counts. J is TRBJ2-5 and V is TRBV12-3 or TRBV12-4, with TRBD2 as a possible D gene (6 bases). V lost 7 bases to trimming and J lost 5 bases, with 14 bases between them. The CDR3 length is 13 residues. CDR3 DNA sequence: TGTGCCAGCAACGGTGGGAGGAGGGAGACCCAGTACTTC. This encodes CASNGGRRETQYF.

The table lists this clonotype with a few counts. The chain uses TRBV7-2 and TRBJ1-2; tentatively, D is TRBD1 (5 bases). Germline CDR1 is SGHTA and CDR2 is FQGNSA. The CDR3 covers 15 residues. The V gene lost 5 bases and the J gene lost 3 bases, with 16 bases spanning the gap. The CDR3 sequence: CASSPWVGEDYGYTF. DNA for the CDR3: TGTGCCAGCAGCCCCTGGGTAGGGGAGGACTATGGCTACACCTTC.